This T cell receptor beta chain was sequenced for a study of cytomegalovirus exposure and HLA in healthy donors. Sequencing used immunoSEQ multiplex PCR; TCRdb keeps in-frame clones, though not all of them. This sample has around 70,000 clones, with approximately 94% found just once. CDR3 length: 14 residues. CDR1 and CDR2 from the germline V gene are SGHNT and YENEEA. The junction had 7 bases not matched to a gene; V was cut back by 5 bases and J by 8 bases. On this clone itself: The target antigen is unknown.

Study observations and caveats: According to a subsequent analysis, TCR clusters identified in the first cohort showed a tendency to co-occur across the 120 or so validation repertoires.

This clonotype was obtained from a woman aged 18-29 years in good health and CMV-seronegative. The specimen was PBMCs. The gene calls are TRBV11-3 and TRBJ2-1; 9 nucleotides match TRBD2. CDR3 region: CASSRGTSSDEQFF. The CDR3, as DNA: TGTGCCAGCAGCAGGGGGACTAGCAGCGATGAGCAGTTCTTC.